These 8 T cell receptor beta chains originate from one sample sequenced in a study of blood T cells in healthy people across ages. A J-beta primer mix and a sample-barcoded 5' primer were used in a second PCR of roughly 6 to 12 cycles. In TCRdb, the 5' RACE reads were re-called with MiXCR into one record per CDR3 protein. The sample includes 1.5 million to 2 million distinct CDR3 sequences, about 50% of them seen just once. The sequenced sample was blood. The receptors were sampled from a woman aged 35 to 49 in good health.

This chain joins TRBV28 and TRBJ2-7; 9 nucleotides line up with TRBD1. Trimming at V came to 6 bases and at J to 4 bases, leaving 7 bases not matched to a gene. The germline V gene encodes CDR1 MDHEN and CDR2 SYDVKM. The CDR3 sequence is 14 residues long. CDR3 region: CASRHTGGGYEQYF. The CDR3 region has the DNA TGTGCCAGCAGACACACAGGGGGCGGATACGAGCAGTACTTC. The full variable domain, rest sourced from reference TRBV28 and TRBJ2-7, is DVKVTQSSRYLVKRTGEKVFLECVQDMDHENMFWYRQDPGLGLRLIYFSYDVKMKEKGDIPEGYSVSREKKERFSLILESASTNQTSMYLCASRHTGGGYEQYFGPGTRLTVT.

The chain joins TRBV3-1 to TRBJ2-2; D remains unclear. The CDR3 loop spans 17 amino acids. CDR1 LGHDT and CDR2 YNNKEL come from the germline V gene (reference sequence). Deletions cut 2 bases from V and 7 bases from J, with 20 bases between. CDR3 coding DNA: TGTGCCAGCAGCCAAAATGGTCAGGTCCCCAACGGCGGGGAGCTGTTTTTT. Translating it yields CASSQNGQVPNGGELFF.

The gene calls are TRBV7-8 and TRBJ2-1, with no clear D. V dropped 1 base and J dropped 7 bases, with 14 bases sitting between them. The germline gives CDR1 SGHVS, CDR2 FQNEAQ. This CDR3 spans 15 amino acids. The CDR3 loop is CASSLVRSASNEQFF. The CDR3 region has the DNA TGTGCCAGCAGCTTAGTTCGGTCCGCCAGTAATGAGCAGTTCTTC.

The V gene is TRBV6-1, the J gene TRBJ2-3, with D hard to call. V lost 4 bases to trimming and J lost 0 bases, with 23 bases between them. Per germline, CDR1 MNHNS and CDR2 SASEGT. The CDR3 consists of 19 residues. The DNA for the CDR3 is TGTGCCAGCAGTGGGACCGGGCCGCTTATCGGGCCAAGCACAGATACGCAGTATTTT. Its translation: CASSGTGPLIGPSTDTQYF.

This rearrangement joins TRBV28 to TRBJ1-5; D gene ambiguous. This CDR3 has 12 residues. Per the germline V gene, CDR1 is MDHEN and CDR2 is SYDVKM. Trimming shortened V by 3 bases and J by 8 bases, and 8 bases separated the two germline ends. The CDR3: CASSFGRKPQHF. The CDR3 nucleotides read TGTGCCAGCAGTTTCGGACGGAAGCCCCAGCATTTT.

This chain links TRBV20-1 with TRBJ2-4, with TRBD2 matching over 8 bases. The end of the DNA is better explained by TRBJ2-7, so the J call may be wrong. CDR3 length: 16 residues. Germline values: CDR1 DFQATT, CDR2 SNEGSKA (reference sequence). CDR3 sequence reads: CSANPWDSGVLHEQYF. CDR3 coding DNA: TGCAGTGCTAACCCCTGGGATAGCGGGGTACTGCACGAGCAGTACTTC.

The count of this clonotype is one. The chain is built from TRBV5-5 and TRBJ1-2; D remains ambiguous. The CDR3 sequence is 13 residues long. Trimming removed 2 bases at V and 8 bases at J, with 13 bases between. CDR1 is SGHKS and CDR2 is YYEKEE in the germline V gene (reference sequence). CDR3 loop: CASSFRQLEGYTF. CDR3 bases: TGTGCCAGCAGCTTCCGACAACTGGAGGGCTACACCTTC.

Here the CDR3 DNA reads TGTGCCAGCAGCGTACGACTAGCAACAGAGACCCAGTACTTC. Translation gives CASSVRLATETQYF. This chain joins TRBV7-9 and TRBJ2-5; 7 bases agree with TRBD2. Germline lookup yields CDR1 SEHNR and CDR2 FQNEAQ (reference sequence). The J segment lost 4 bases and the V segment lost 5 bases, leaving 7 bases of the junction unmatched. The CDR3 sequence is 14 residues long.